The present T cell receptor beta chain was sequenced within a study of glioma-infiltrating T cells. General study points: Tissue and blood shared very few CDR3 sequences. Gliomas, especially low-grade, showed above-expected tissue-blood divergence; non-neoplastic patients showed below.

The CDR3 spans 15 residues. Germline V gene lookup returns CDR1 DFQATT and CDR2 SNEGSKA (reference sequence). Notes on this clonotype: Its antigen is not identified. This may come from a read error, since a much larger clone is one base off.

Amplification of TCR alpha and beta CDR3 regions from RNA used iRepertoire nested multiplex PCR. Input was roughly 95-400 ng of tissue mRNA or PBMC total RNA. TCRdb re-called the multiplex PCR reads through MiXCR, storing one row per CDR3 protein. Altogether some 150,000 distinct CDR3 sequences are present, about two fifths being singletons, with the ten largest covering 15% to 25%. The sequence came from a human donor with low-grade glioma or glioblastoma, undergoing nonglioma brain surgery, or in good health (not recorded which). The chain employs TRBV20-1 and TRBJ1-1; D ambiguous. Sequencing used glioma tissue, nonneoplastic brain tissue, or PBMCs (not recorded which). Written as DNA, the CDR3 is TGCAGTGCTACTAGGACCGACGATTCGAACACTGAAGATTTCTTT. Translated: CSATRTDDSNTEDFF.